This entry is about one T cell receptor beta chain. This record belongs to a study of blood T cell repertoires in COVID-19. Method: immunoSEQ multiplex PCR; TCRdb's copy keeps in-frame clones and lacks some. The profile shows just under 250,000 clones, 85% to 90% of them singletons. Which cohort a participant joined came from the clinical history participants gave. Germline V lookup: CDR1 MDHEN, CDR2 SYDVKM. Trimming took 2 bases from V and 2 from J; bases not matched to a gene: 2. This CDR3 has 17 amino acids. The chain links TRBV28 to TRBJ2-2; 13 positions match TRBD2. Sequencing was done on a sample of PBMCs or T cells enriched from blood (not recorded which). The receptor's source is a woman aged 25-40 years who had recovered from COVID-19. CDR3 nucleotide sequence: TGTGCCAGCAGTTTAGGGACTAGCGGGATCAACACCGGGGAGCTGTTTTTT. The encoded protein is CASSLGTSGINTGELFF.